The rows below give T cell receptor beta chains drawn from one sample of a study of shared clonotypes between healthy human individuals. Profiling relied on immunoSEQ multiplex PCR, and the TCRdb table lists in-frame clones only, not all of them. Of 2,100,000 or so clones listed, about 94% are singletons. The sample taken for sequencing was naive CD4+ T cells sorted from blood. The receptors here all came from a man aged 18 to 35 in good health. Each CDR3 is given with its conserved first and last residue. The order of the fields is CDR3 length, V gene, clone size, J gene, D gene, CDR3 DNA, CDR3 protein. A D gene is named only where the DNA matches it firmly. Expanded clones get a size class; other rows say once, few or many, or leave the size out.

cdr3_length: 12
v_call: TRBV27
clone_size: .
j_call: TRBJ2-5
d_call: .
cdr3_nt: TGTGCCAGCAGTTTAGTGGGAGAGACCCAGTACTTC
cdr3_aa: CASSLVGETQYF

cdr3_length: 16
v_call: TRBV7-2
clone_size: .
j_call: TRBJ2-5
d_call: TRBD1
cdr3_nt: TGTGCCAGCAGCGCCGGCCTCGGACAGGGGGAAGAGACCCAGTACTTC
cdr3_aa: CASSAGLGQGEETQYF

cdr3_length: 17
v_call: TRBV5-3
clone_size: .
j_call: TRBJ2-7
d_call: TRBD2
cdr3_nt: TGTGCCAGAAGCCCCCCCTGGACTAGCGGTTCTACCTACGAGCAGTACTTC
cdr3_aa: CARSPPWTSGSTYEQYF

cdr3_length: 15
v_call: TRBV4-1
clone_size: .
j_call: TRBJ1-6
d_call: TRBD1
cdr3_nt: TGCGCCAGCAGCCAACCGACGCAGGGACAGGGCCCCCTCCACTTT
cdr3_aa: CASSQPTQGQGPLHF

cdr3_length: 14
v_call: TRBV2
clone_size: few
j_call: TRBJ1-2
d_call: TRBD1
cdr3_nt: TGTGCCAGCAGTGCGCGACAGGGGGCATTTGGCTACACCTTC
cdr3_aa: CASSARQGAFGYTF

cdr3_length: 14
v_call: TRBV5-1
clone_size: .
j_call: TRBJ2-3
d_call: .
cdr3_nt: TGCGCCAGCAGCTTTAATAGAGACACAGATACGCAGTATTTT
cdr3_aa: CASSFNRDTDTQYF

cdr3_length: 15
v_call: TRBV6-6
clone_size: .
j_call: TRBJ1-4
d_call: TRBD1
cdr3_nt: TGTGCCAGCAGTTACTCGGGACAGATCAGCGAAAAACTGTTTTTT
cdr3_aa: CASSYSGQISEKLFF

cdr3_length: 15
v_call: TRBV7-9
clone_size: .
j_call: TRBJ2-3
d_call: TRBD2
cdr3_nt: TGTGCCAGCAGGCATAGCGGGGGAAGCACAGATACGCAGTATTTT
cdr3_aa: CASRHSGGSTDTQYF

cdr3_length: 17
v_call: TRBV5-5
clone_size: .
j_call: TRBJ1-1
d_call: TRBD1
cdr3_nt: TGTGCCAGCAGCTTGCCCGGGACAGGGGGTATGAACACTGAAGCTTTCTTT
cdr3_aa: CASSLPGTGGMNTEAFF

cdr3_length: 16
v_call: TRBV5-4
clone_size: .
j_call: TRBJ1-3
d_call: .
cdr3_nt: TGTGCCAGCAGCCTGGGAGTATTAGGCTCTGGAAACACCATATATTTT
cdr3_aa: CASSLGVLGSGNTIYF

cdr3_length: 15
v_call: TRBV6-6
clone_size: .
j_call: TRBJ2-3
d_call: TRBD1
cdr3_nt: TGTGCCAGCAGTTCGGGACAGGGAAACACAGATACGCAGTATTTT
cdr3_aa: CASSSGQGNTDTQYF

cdr3_length: 14
v_call: TRBV4-3
clone_size: once
j_call: TRBJ1-4
d_call: .
cdr3_nt: TGCGCCAGCAGCCAGCTGACGGGGGGTGAAAAACTGTTTTTT
cdr3_aa: CASSQLTGGEKLFF

cdr3_length: 15
v_call: TRBV7-2
clone_size: .
j_call: TRBJ2-1
d_call: .
cdr3_nt: TGTGCCAGCAGCTCGGAGGGCGTCAAGTTTGATGAGCAGTTCTTC
cdr3_aa: CASSSEGVKFDEQFF

cdr3_length: 16
v_call: TRBV25-1
clone_size: .
j_call: TRBJ2-1
d_call: TRBD2
cdr3_nt: TGTGCCAGCAGTCCCCGACTAGCGGGGGTTCTGGATGAGCAGTTCTTC
cdr3_aa: CASSPRLAGVLDEQFF

cdr3_length: 12
v_call: TRBV30
clone_size: .
j_call: TRBJ2-5
d_call: .
cdr3_nt: TGTGCCTGGGGATCCCAAGGGGAGACCCAGTACTTC
cdr3_aa: CAWGSQGETQYF

cdr3_length: 14
v_call: TRBV30
clone_size: once
j_call: TRBJ2-3
d_call: .
cdr3_nt: TGTGCCTGGAGAAGAGGTTCTGGCACAGATACGCAGTATTTT
cdr3_aa: CAWRRGSGTDTQYF

cdr3_length: 17
v_call: TRBV29-1
clone_size: .
j_call: TRBJ2-3
d_call: .
cdr3_nt: TGCAGCGTTGAAGATCTTAGGTGGGAGCGGAGCACAGATACGCAGTATTTT
cdr3_aa: CSVEDLRWERSTDTQYF

cdr3_length: 13
v_call: TRBV6-5
clone_size: few
j_call: TRBJ1-2
d_call: TRBD1
cdr3_nt: TGTGCCAGCAGTTCAACCGGGACAGGTGGCTACACCTTC
cdr3_aa: CASSSTGTGGYTF

cdr3_length: 14
v_call: TRBV5-1
clone_size: .
j_call: TRBJ2-7
d_call: TRBD1
cdr3_nt: TGCGCCAGCAGCTGGGGACAGGGGCCTAACGAGCAGTACTTC
cdr3_aa: CASSWGQGPNEQYF

cdr3_length: 15
v_call: TRBV9
clone_size: .
j_call: TRBJ2-2
d_call: .
cdr3_nt: TGTGCCAGCAGCGTAGCGGTGGGAGGCACCGGGGAGCTGTTTTTT
cdr3_aa: CASSVAVGGTGELFF

cdr3_length: 16
v_call: TRBV30
clone_size: .
j_call: TRBJ1-5
d_call: .
cdr3_nt: TGTGCCTGGAGTGTACGGACCGGGGGCGCAGGGCAGCCCCAGCATTTT
cdr3_aa: CAWSVRTGGAGQPQHF

cdr3_length: 14
v_call: TRBV6-1
clone_size: .
j_call: TRBJ2-7
d_call: .
cdr3_nt: TGTGCCAGCAGTGAGCCGGGACTCTCCTACGAGCAGTACTTC
cdr3_aa: CASSEPGLSYEQYF

cdr3_length: 15
v_call: TRBV5-1
clone_size: .
j_call: TRBJ1-5
d_call: .
cdr3_nt: TGCGCCAGCAGCTTGGACAGTAATAGCAATCAGCCCCAGCATTTT
cdr3_aa: CASSLDSNSNQPQHF

cdr3_length: 15
v_call: TRBV6-6
clone_size: .
j_call: TRBJ1-1
d_call: TRBD1
cdr3_nt: TGTGCCAGCAGTGTACCGGGACAGGGGAACACTGAAGCTTTCTTT
cdr3_aa: CASSVPGQGNTEAFF

cdr3_length: 18
v_call: TRBV7-9
clone_size: .
j_call: TRBJ2-3
d_call: TRBD1
cdr3_nt: TGTGCCAGCAGTCACCAGGGGGCGCGAGGTCTAACCACAGATACGCAGTATTTT
cdr3_aa: CASSHQGARGLTTDTQYF

cdr3_length: 16
v_call: TRBV27
clone_size: .
j_call: TRBJ1-5
d_call: .
cdr3_nt: TGTGCCAGCAGTACCCCCGACAGAGATATCAATCAGCCCCAGCATTTT
cdr3_aa: CASSTPDRDINQPQHF

cdr3_length: 15
v_call: TRBV19
clone_size: once
j_call: TRBJ2-7
d_call: TRBD1
cdr3_nt: TGTGCCAGTAGTATAGAGGTGGGACAGGCCTACGAGCAGTACTTC
cdr3_aa: CASSIEVGQAYEQYF

cdr3_length: 13
v_call: TRBV30
clone_size: .
j_call: TRBJ2-5
d_call: TRBD2
cdr3_nt: TGTGCCTGGAGTGTAAGCGGGGGGGGACCCCAGTACTTC
cdr3_aa: CAWSVSGGGPQYF